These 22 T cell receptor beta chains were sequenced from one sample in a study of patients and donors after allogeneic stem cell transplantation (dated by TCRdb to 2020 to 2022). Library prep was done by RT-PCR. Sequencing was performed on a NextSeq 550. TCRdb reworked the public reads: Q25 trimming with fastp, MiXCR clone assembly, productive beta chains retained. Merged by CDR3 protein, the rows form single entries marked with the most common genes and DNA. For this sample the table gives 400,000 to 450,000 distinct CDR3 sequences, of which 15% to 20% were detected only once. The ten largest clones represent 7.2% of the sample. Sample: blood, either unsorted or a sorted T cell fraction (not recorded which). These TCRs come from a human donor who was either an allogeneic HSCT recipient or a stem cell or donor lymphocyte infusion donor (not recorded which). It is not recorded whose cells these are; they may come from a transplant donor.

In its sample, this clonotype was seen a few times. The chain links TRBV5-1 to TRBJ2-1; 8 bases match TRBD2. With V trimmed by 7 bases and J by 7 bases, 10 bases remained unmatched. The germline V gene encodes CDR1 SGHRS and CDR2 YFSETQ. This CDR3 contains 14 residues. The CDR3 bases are TGCGCCAGCTGGGAGGGTCTAGCGGGTAATGAGCAGTTCTTC. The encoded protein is CASWEGLAGNEQFF.

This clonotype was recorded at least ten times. CDR3 DNA: TGCGCCAGCAGCTTTGGCGGGACTTACTACAATGAGCAGTTCTTC. It encodes CASSFGGTYYNEQFF. This rearrangement joins TRBV5-1 to TRBJ2-1, with D perhaps TRBD2 (6 bases). CDR3 length: 15 amino acids. The V gene's germline CDR1 is SGHRS and CDR2 YFSETQ. Trimming took off 2 bases at V and 3 bases at J, with 12 bases between the two ends.

CDR3 DNA: TGCGCCAGCAACGGTCCGGGACAGTCATACGAGCAGTACTTC. Protein sequence: CASNGPGQSYEQYF. The rearrangement links TRBV23-1 to TRBJ2-7; TRBD1 agrees at 7 bases. TRBV23-1 is an open reading frame whose function is uncertain. CDR3 length equals 14 residues. V was clipped by 7 bases and J by 4 bases; unmatched bases: 10.

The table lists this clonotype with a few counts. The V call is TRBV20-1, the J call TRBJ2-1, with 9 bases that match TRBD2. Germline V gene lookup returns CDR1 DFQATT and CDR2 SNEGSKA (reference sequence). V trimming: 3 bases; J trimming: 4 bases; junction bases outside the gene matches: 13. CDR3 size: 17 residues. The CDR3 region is CSASIGLALGEYNEQFF. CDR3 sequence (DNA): TGCAGTGCTAGCATCGGACTAGCGTTAGGGGAATACAATGAGCAGTTCTTC.

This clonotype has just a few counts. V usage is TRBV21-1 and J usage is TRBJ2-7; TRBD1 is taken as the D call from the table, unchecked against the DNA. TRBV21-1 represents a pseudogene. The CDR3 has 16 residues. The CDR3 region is CASSRPVPGQIYEQYF. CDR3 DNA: TGTGCCAGCAGCAGACCAGTTCCGGGACAGATCTACGAGCAGTACTTC.

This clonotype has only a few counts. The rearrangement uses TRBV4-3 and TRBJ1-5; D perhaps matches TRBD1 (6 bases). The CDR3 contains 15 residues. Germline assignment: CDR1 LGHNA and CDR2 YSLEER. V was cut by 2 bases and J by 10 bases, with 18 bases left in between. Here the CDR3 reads CASSQRGGGGSPQHF. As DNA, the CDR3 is TGCGCCAGCAGCCAACGGGGTGGGGGGGGCAGCCCCCAGCATTTT.

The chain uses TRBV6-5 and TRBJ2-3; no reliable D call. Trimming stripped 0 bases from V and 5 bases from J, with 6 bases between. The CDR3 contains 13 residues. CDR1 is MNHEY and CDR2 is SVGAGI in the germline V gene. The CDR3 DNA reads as TGTGCCAGCAGTTACTCGGTTGGAGATACGCAGTATTTT. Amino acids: CASSYSVGDTQYF.

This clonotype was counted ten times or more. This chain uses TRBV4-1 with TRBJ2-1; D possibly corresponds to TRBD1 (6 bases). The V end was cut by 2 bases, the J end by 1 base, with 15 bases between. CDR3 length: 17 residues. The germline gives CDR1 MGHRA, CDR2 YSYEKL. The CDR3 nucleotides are TGCGCCAGCAGCCAATCATTTACGGGGACATCCTACAATGAGCAGTTCTTC. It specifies CASSQSFTGTSYNEQFF.

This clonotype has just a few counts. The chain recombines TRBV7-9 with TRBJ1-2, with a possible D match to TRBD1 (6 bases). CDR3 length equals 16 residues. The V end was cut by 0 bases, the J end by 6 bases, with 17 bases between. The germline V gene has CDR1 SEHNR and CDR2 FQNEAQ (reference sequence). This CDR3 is CASSLAPGDIVDGYTF. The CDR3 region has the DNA TGTGCCAGCAGCTTAGCGCCGGGGGACATAGTAGATGGCTACACCTTC. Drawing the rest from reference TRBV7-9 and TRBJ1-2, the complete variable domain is DTGVSQNPRHKITKRGQNVTFRCDPISEHNRLYWYRQTLGQGPEFLTYFQNEAQLEKSRLLSDRFSAERPKGSFSTLEIQRTEQGDSAMYLCASSLAPGDIVDGYTFGSGTRLTVV.

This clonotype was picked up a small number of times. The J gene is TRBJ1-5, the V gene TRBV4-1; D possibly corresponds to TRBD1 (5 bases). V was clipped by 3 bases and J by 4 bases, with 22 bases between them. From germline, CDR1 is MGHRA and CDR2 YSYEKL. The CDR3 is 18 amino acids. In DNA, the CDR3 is TGCGCCAGCAGCCATCTCCCCATGTTTAGGGGTGTTAATCAGCCCCAGCATTTT. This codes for CASSHLPMFRGVNQPQHF.

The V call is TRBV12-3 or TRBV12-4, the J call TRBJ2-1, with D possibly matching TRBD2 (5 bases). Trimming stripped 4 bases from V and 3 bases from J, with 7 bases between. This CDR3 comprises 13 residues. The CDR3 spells CASSSRDYNEQFF. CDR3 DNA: TGTGCCAGCAGTTCCCGGGACTACAATGAGCAGTTCTTC.

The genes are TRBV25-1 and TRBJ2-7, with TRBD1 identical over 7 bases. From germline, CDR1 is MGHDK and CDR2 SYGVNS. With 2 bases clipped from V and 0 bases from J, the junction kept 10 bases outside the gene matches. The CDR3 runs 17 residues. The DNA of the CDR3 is TGTGCCAGCAGTGAACCGATGGGACAGACGAGCTCCTACGAGCAGTACTTC. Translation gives CASSEPMGQTSSYEQYF.

CDR3: CAISDYLRDEQYF. The CDR3 DNA follows: TGTGCCATCAGTGACTACCTTAGGGACGAGCAGTACTTC. This chain connects TRBV10-3 to TRBJ2-7; unclear D gene. Trimming left V 3 bases short and J 5 bases short, with 11 bases between. This CDR3 has 13 residues. CDR1 is ENHRY, CDR2 SYGVKD, per germline.

The CDR3 loop is CASSPLAGKAGELFF. CDR3 DNA: TGTGCCAGCAGCCCCCTAGCGGGGAAGGCCGGGGAGCTGTTTTTT. The chain links TRBV6-1 to TRBJ2-2, with 9 bases lining up with TRBD2. CDR3 length: 15 residues. V lost 6 bases, J lost 6 bases, and 8 bases stayed unmatched. From germline, CDR1 is MNHNS and CDR2 SASEGT.

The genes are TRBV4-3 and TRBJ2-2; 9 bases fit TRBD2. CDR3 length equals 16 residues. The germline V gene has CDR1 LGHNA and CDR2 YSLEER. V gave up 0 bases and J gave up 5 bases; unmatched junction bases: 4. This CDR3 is CASSQDSGGGTGELFF. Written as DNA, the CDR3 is TGCGCCAGCAGCCAAGATAGCGGGGGAGGGACCGGGGAGCTGTTTTTT.

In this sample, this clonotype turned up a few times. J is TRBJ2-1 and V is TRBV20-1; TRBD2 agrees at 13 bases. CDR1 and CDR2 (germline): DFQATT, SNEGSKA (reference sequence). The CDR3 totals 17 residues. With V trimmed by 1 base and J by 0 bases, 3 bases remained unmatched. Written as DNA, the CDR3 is TGCAGTGCTAGAGGACTAGCGGGGGGAAGCTCCTACAATGAGCAGTTCTTC. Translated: CSARGLAGGSSYNEQFF.

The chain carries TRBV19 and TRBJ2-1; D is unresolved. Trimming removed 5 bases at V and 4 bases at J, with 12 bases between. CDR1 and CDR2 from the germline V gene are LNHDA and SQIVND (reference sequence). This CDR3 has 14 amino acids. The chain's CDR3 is CASSRLSSYNEQFF. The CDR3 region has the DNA TGTGCCAGTAGTCGACTCTCCAGTTACAATGAGCAGTTCTTC.

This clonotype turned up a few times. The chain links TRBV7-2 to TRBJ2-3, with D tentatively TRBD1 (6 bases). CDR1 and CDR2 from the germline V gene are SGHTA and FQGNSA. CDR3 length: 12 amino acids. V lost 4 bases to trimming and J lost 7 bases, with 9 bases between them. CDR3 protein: CASSSDSYTQYF. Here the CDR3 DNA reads TGTGCCAGCAGCTCGGACAGTTATACGCAGTATTTT.

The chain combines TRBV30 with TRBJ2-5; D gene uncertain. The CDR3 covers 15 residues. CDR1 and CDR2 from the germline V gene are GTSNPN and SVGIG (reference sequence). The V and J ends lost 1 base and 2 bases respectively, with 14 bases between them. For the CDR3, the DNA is TGTGCCTGGAGTGGGGCAGCCTCGACTCAAGAGACCCAGTACTTC. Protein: CAWSGAASTQETQYF.

CDR3 coding DNA: TGCAGTGCTCCCGAAGGCTACACCTTC. It translates to CSAPEGYTF. The chain couples TRBV20-1 to TRBJ1-2; the D is unclear. Germline lookup yields CDR1 DFQATT and CDR2 SNEGSKA (reference sequence). The CDR3 runs 9 residues. The V end was cut by 5 bases, the J end by 8 bases, with 6 bases between.

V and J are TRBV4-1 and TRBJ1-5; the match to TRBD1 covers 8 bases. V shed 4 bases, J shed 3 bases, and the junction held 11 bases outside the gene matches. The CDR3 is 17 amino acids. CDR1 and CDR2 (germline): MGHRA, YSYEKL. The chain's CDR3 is CASSPIVTGGTNQPQHF. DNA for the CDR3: TGCGCCAGCAGCCCGATTGTTACAGGGGGGACCAATCAGCCCCAGCATTTT.

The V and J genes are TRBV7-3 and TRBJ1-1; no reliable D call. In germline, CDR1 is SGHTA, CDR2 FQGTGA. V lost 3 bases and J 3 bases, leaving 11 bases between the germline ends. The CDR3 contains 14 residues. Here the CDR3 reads CASSLWAFHTEAFF. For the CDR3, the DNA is TGTGCCAGCAGCTTGTGGGCGTTTCACACTGAAGCTTTCTTT.